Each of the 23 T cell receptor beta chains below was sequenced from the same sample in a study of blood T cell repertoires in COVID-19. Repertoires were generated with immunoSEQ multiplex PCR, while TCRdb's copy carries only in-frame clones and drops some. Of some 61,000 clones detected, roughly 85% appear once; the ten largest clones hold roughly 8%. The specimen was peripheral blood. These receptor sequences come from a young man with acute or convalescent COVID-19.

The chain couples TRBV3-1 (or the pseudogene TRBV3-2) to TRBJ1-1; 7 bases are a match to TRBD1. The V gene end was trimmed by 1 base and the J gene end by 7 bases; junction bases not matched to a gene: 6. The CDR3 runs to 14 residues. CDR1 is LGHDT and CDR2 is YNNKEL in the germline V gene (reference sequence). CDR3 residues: CASSQGGTDNEAFF. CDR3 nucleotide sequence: TGTGCCAGCAGCCAAGGTGGGACAGACAATGAAGCTTTCTTT.

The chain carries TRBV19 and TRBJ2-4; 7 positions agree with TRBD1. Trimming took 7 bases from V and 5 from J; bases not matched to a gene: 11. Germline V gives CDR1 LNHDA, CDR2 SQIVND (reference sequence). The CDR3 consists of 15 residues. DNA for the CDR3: TGTGCCAGTACCACCCCAGCACAGGGGCAAAACATTCAGTACTTC. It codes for CASTTPAQGQNIQYF.

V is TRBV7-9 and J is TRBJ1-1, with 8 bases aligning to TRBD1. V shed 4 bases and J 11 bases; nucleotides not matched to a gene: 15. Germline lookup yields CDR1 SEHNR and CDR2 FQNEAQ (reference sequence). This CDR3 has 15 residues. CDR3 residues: CASSSPEDRVGGAFF. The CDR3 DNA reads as TGTGCCAGCAGCTCACCCGAGGACAGGGTAGGTGGGGCTTTCTTT.

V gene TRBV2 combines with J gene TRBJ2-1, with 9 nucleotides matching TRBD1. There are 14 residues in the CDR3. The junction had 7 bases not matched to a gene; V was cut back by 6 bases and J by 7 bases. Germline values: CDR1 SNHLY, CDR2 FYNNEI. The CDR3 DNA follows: TGTGCCAGCAGCGGGGACAGGGTTGCGAATGAGCAGTTCTTC. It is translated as CASSGDRVANEQFF.

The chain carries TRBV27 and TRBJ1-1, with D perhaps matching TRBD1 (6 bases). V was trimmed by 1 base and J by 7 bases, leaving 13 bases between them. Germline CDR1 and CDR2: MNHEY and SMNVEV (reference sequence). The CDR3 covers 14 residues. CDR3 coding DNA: TGTGCCAGCAGTTTATTTGGACAGCGAGGTGAAGCTTTCTTT. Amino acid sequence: CASSLFGQRGEAFF.

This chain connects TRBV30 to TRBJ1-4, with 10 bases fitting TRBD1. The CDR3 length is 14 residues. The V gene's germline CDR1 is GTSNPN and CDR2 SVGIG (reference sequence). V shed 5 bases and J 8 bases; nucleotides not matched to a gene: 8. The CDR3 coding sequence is TGTGCCTGGTTGGACAGGGGGGGGTCCGAAAAACTGTTTTTT. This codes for CAWLDRGGSEKLFF.

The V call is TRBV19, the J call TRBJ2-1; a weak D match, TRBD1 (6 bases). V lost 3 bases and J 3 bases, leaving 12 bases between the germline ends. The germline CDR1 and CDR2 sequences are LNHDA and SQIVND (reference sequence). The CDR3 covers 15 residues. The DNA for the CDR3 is TGTGCCAGTAGTATTACGGCAGGGGACTACAATGAGCAGTTCTTC. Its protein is CASSITAGDYNEQFF.

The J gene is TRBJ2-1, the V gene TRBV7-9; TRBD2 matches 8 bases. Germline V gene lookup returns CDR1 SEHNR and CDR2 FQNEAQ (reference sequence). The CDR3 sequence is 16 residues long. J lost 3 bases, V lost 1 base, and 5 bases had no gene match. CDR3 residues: CASSLGTGGYYNEQFF. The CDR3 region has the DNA TGTGCCAGCAGCTTAGGGACGGGAGGGTACTACAATGAGCAGTTCTTC. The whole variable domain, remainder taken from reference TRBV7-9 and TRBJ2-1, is DTGVSQNPRHKITKRGQNVTFRCDPISEHNRLYWYRQTLGQGPEFLTYFQNEAQLEKSRLLSDRFSAERPKGSFSTLEIQRTEQGDSAMYLCASSLGTGGYYNEQFFGPGTRLTVL.

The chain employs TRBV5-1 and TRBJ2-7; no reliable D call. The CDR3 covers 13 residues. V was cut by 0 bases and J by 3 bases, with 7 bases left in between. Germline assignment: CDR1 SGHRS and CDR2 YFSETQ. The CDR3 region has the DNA TGCGCCAGCAGCTTGGGGGCAGTCTACGAGCAGTACTTC. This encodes CASSLGAVYEQYF.

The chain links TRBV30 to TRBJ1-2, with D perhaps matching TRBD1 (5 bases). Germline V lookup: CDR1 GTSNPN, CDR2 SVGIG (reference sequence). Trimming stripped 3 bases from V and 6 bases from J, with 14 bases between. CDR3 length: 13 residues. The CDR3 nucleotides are TGTGCCTGGAGGCTCCAGGGATCGCATGGCTACACCTTC. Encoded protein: CAWRLQGSHGYTF.

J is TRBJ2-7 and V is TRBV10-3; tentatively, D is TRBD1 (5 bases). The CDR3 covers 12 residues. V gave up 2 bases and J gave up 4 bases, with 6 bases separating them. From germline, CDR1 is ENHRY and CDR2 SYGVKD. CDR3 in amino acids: CAISEAGYEQYF. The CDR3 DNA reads TGTGCCATCAGTGAGGCAGGGTACGAGCAGTACTTC.

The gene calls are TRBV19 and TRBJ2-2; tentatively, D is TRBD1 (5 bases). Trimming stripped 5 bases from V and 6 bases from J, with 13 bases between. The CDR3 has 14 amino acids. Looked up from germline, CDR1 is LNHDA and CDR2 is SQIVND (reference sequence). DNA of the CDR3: TGTGCCAGTAGTCTTGGGGCGGTTCCCGGGGAGCTGTTTTTT. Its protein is CASSLGAVPGELFF.

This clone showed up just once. The CDR3 DNA reads as TGTGCCAGCAGCCAAAGGGGGCCGACTGAAGCTTTCTTT. Translating gives CASSQRGPTEAFF. The chain links TRBV3-1 (or the pseudogene TRBV3-2) to TRBJ1-1, with 7 bases identical to TRBD1. CDR1 is LGHDT and CDR2 is YNNKEL in the germline V gene (reference sequence). The CDR3 sequence is 13 residues long. Trimming at V came to 2 bases and at J to 5 bases, leaving 2 bases not matched to a gene.

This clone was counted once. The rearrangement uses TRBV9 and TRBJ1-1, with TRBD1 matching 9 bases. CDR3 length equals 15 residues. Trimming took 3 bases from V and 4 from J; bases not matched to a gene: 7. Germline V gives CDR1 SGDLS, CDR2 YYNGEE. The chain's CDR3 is CASSASGTGTTEAFF. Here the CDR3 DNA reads TGTGCCAGCAGCGCGTCCGGGACAGGGACCACTGAAGCTTTCTTT.

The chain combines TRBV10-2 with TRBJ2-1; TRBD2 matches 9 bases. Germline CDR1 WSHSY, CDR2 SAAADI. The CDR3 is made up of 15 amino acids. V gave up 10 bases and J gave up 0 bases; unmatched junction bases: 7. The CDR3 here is CAILSGSFSYNEQFF. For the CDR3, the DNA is TGCGCCATACTTAGCGGGAGCTTCTCCTACAATGAGCAGTTCTTC.

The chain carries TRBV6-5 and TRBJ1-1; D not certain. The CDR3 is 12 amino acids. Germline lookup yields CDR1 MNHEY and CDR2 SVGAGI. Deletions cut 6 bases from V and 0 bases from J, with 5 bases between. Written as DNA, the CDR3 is TGTGCCAGCAGACAGTTGAACACTGAAGCTTTCTTT. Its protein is CASRQLNTEAFF.

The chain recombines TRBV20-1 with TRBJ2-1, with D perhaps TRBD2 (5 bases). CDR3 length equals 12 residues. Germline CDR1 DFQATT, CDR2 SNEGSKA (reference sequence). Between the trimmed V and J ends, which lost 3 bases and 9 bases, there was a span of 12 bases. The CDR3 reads CSASLRVGEQFF. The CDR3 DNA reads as TGCAGTGCTAGTCTGAGGGTCGGTGAGCAGTTCTTC.

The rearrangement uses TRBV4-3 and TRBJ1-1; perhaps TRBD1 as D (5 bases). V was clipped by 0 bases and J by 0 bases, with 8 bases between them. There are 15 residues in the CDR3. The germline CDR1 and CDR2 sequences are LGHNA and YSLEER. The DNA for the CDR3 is TGCGCCAGCAGCCAAGATCCAGGGATGAACACTGAAGCTTTCTTT. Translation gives CASSQDPGMNTEAFF.

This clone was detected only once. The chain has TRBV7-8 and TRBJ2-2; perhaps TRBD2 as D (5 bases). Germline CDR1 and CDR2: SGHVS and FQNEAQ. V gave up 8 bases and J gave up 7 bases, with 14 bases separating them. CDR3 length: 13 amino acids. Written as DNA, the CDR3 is TGTGCCAGCTGCCTTATGGGAGACGGGGAGCTGTTTTTT. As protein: CASCLMGDGELFF.

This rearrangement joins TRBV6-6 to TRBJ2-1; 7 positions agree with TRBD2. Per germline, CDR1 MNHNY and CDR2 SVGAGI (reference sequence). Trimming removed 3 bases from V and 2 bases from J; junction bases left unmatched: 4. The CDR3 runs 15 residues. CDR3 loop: CASSYGGLAYNEQFF. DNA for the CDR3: TGTGCCAGCAGTTATGGCGGACTAGCCTACAATGAGCAGTTCTTC.

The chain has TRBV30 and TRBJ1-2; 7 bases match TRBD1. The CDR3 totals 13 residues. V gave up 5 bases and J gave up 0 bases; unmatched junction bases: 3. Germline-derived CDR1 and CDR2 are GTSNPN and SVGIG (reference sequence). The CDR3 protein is CAWWTGPNYGYTF. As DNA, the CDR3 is TGTGCCTGGTGGACAGGTCCTAACTATGGCTACACCTTC.

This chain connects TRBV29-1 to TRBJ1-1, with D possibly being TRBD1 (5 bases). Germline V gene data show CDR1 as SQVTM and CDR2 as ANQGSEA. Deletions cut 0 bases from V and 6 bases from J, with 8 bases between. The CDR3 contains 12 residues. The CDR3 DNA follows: TGCAGCGTTGAAGAGGGGCCAGCTGAAGCTTTCTTT. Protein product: CSVEEGPAEAFF.

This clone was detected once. CDR3 coding DNA: TGTGCCAGTAGTATAGTTGACGGGAACTCCTACAATGAGCAGTTCTTC. Translated, it gives CASSIVDGNSYNEQFF. The V gene is TRBV19, the J gene TRBJ2-1; perhaps TRBD2 as D (5 bases). Trimming took off 1 base at V and 0 bases at J, with 10 bases between the two ends. Germline CDR1 is LNHDA and CDR2 is SQIVND (reference sequence). The length of the CDR3 is 16 residues.